Sequencing of this T cell receptor beta chain was carried out in a study of T cell responses to AZD1222 COVID-19 vaccine (dated by TCRdb to the early 2020s). About the investigation overall: AZD1222 recipients whose second dose came at about 4 weeks and those whose second dose came at about 12 weeks were combined into one group, since spike-specific TCR depth and breadth did not differ between the two schedules. TCR sequencing was performed for some 250 trial participants, of whom about 200 were given two doses of AZD1222 and around 26 were given two doses of MenACWY control vaccine. Trial participants were enrolled by age into subgroups of 18-55, 56-69 and 70-plus years, and roughly 150, 30 and 60 TCR-sequenced participants, respectively, were included in these subgroups. The investigation overall reported the following: Epitopes outside the regions mutated in the B.1.351 and B.1.1.7 variants were reportedly recognized by nearly half of the unique spike-specific TCRs. Conclusions about previously exposed vaccinees are limited, since just six AZD1222 recipients were seropositive for SARS-CoV-2 at baseline. Participants were mostly white British and included more females than males, and it was suggested by the authors that clonal diversity may have been underestimated. Because no day 14 peak-response samples were available, the repertoires could be characterized only after the peak T cell response. After two AZD1222 doses, both the breadth and the depth of spike-specific TCRs were significantly higher than at day 0 and than in MenACWY recipients. In the small 56-69-year group, the increase in depth fell short of significance, most likely because of low power. The vaccine-associated CD4 TCRs covered the entire spike protein, and the dominant responses fell in regions 160-218 and 743-854.

For this clone: Its antigen is unknown. Base-call qualities are not available, and no considerably larger clone is one nucleotide away.

The meaning of the sample's time point label: baseline before first vaccination. The vaccinee samples were drawn from two UK trials, COV001 and COV002, one of which was a single-blind randomized controlled phase 2/3 trial testing AZD1222 (ChAdOx1 nCoV-19) in healthy adults. For TCRbeta chain sequencing, PBMC samples from trial participants were taken at day 0 and at day 28 after the second dose. CDR1 and CDR2 are drawn from the germline V gene (reference sequence): WNHNN, SYGVQD. V drops 8 bases and J drops 5 bases, leaving 15 bases in between. CDR3 length: 13 amino acids, cysteine to phenylalanine. The kept DNA is CDR3 alone, 39 bases in frame from the first base. The CDR3 regions of human TCRbeta chains were analyzed by immunosequencing. The authors' analysis ran thus. Repertoire TCRs were matched against a reference library of SARS-CoV-2-specific TCRs generated with the MIRA antigen-specificity platform. Breadth was defined as the fraction of unique TCRs that were SARS-CoV-2-associated, and depth was defined as the fraction of total T cells that were SARS-CoV-2-associated. Using the MIRA data, each spike-specific TCR was assigned both to the spike region to which the TCR was reactive and to a CD4 or CD8 class. Log10-transformed breadth and depth values were compared by one-way ANOVA with Sidak's multiple comparisons tests. The immuneACCESS repertoire file appears here via TCRdb, limited to in-frame rearrangements. These files lack a portion of the clones; in checked studies, under half of the deficit traces to unresolved V genes, and the cause of the others is not known. D and trimming were read from the DNA, whereas the V and J calls and clone size are those reported in that table. In all, the sample holds around 80,000 clones, and more than 75% of those were seen once. The ten largest clones represent 8% to 10% of the sample.

This TCR derives from an adult in good health. Rearrangement joined TRBV10-1 to TRBJ1-1; a tentative D call is TRBD1 (6 bases match). The sequenced sample was peripheral blood, obtained on day 0 of AZD1222 vaccination. The DNA is as follows: TGCGCCAGCCAACAGGGAAGGGGTACTGAAGCTTTCTTT. It is translated as CASQQGRGTEAFF.